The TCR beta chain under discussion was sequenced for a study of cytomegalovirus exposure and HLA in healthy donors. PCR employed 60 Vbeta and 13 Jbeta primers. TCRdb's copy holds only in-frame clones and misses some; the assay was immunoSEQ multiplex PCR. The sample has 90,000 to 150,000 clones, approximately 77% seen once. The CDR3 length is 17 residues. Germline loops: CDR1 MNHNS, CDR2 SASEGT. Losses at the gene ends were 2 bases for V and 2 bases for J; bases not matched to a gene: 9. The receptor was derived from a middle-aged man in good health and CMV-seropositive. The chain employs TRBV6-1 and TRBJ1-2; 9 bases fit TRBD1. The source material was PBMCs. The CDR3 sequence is CASSERAVGTGNYGYTF. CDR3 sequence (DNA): TGTGCCAGCAGTGAAAGGGCAGTCGGGACAGGGAACTATGGCTACACCTTC.